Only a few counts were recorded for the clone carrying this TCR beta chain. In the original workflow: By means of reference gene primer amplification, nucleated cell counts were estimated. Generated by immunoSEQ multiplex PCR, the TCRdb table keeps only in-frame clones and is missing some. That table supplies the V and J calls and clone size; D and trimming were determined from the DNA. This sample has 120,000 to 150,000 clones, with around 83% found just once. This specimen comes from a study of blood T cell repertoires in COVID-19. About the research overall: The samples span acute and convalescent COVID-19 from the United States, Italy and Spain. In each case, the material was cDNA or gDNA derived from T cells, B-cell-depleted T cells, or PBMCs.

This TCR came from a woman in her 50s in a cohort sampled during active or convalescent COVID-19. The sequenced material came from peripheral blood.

Here the CDR3 DNA reads TGTGCCACCAGCAGAGATCAACACAGTCATGGCTACACCTTC. Its protein product is CATSRDQHSHGYTF. This chain links TRBV15 with TRBJ1-2; D is unresolved. Trimming took off 0 bases at V and 6 bases at J, with 11 bases between the two ends. The CDR3 sequence is 14 residues long. Germline CDR1 reads LNHNV; CDR2 reads YYDKDF (reference sequence).